The source of this T cell receptor (beta chain) is a study of blood T cell repertoires in COVID-19. Study summary: The United States, Italy and Spain were the sources of the acute and convalescent COVID-19 samples.

TCRdb keeps only in-frame clones here, not all; method: immunoSEQ multiplex PCR. The data show roughly 250,000 clones, with around 89% seen just once and around 0.84% held by the top ten. Trimming cost V 2 bases and J 1 base; bases outside gene matches: 5. The CDR3 spans 18 residues. Germline V gene sequence: CDR1 SGHDT, CDR2 YYEEEE. This chain joins TRBV5-6 and TRBJ2-1, with 14 positions matching TRBD2. Input material: peripheral blood. The sequence was obtained from a man in his thirties or forties with acute or convalescent COVID-19. This CDR3 is CASSFRTSGGRSYNEQFF. The CDR3 nucleotides read TGTGCCAGCAGCTTTAGGACTAGCGGGGGGCGATCCTACAATGAGCAGTTCTTC.